The entry below describes one T cell receptor (beta chain). This clone was recorded only once. Its target antigen remains unknown. Per-nucleotide qualities are absent, and no much larger clonotype sits a single base away. The sample originates from a study of shared clonotypes between healthy human individuals (dated by TCRdb to the early 2020s). Broadly, across the study: The cohort included three men and a couple of women between 18 and 49 years of age. For each donor, three plates each were used for CD4 naive and CD4 memory, two plates were used for CD8 naive, and one plate was used for CD8 memory. The study deeply sequenced blood TCR repertoires of five healthy adults to estimate repertoire size and the extent of clonotype sharing between individuals. To increase sequencing depth and limit assay-specific biases, TCR repertoire library preparation and sequencing were carried out by different laboratories using diverse techniques. Between about 0.9 and 10 billion PBMCs per donor were obtained by leukapheresis. Overall results and qualifications from the work: Roughly 5% of naive CD4, roughly 3.5% of naive CD8, 2.3% of memory CD4, and about 0.4% of memory CD8 clonotypes were shared across several donors. Even with the large sequencing depth, rarefaction of the sorted-subset datasets indicated that sequencing was incomplete. The genetic and exposure-history diversity represented was limited by the small number of donors. Sampling was restricted to blood, and TCR repertoires in tissues likely differ from the TCR repertoires found in blood. Compared with non-shared clonotypes, clonotypes shared by all four sorted-subset donors had higher generation probabilities. Estimated clonotype richness was generally larger for naive than for memory subsets. Pairwise subsampling led to the expectation that sequencing depth would affect the degree of clonotype sharing among donors.

Using the deep immunoSEQ assay, multiplex PCR amplified TCR CDR3 regions from genomic DNA. Extracted genomic DNA from each cell subset was spread evenly across all wells of several immunoSEQ 96-well plates, with each plate serving as a replicate. Each replicate PCR for sorted subsets received 200 ng genomic DNA, equal to 28,000 or so T cell genomes. Purified libraries were quantified with a Qubit 3.0 fluorometer, sized on a Bioanalyzer 2100, and re-quantified with the KAPA Library Quantification kit. Each immunoSEQ 96-well plate was sequenced on its own single-read 150-cycle Illumina NextSeq 550 flow cell. Per the original workflow: Because the immunoSEQ output held only junctional sequences and lacked quality scores, the filtering could not match the filtering applied to full-length reads. Sequences were annotated with PyIR, a Python wrapper for IgBLAST v1.9, and V/J genes and CDR3 were assigned using IMGT germline references. Reads were removed for weak V/J assignments (E-value above 1e-6), missing CDR3, stop codons, out-of-frame junctions, or ambiguous translated residues. A V3J clonotype was defined by an identical inferred V gene, J gene, and CDR3 amino acid sequence. To compute the percentage overlap between repertoires, the number of shared unique clonotypes was divided by the size of the smaller repertoire. Richness of each repertoire was evaluated using RTK rarefaction, the Chao1 estimator, and Recon v2.1 estimates of unobserved clonotypes. Generation probabilities for all TCRbeta clonotypes obtained by the gDNA method from four donors were computed using OLGA. The clones in this table, taken by TCRdb from immuneACCESS, are in-frame only. Not every clone is retained; where verified, under half of the shortfall comes from an unresolved V gene, and the cause of the rest is unknown. V and J calls and clone size are as listed in that table; D and trimming were resolved from the DNA. The sample has about 590,000 clones on record, just under 97% of them singletons. 0.11% of the sample is in the top ten clones.

CD8 naive samples consisted of CD45RO-negative cells that were positively selected for CCR7, yielding a CD45RA+CCR7+ population without TemRA cells. Healthy HIV-negative adults with no recently reported acute infections or vaccinations were included as donors. Every donor was a Caucasian adult residing in Nashville, Tennessee, USA. Blood was obtained by leukapheresis, after which PBMCs were separated by Ficoll-Histopaque density gradient centrifugation and cryopreserved in liquid nitrogen vapor phase. Analytical flow cytometry was used to check the purity and quantity of every magnetically sorted T cell population. Genomic DNA was isolated from each sorted fraction and quantified by UV absorbance on a Nanodrop 2000c. The specimen sequenced was naive CD8+ T cells sorted from blood. The cell subset or site label here, explained by the study, means: CD45RA+CCR7+. This clonotype was sampled from a woman aged 30 to 39 in good health.

The nucleotide sequence reads TGCGCCAGCAGCTTGGAGGGGGCATGGACTGAAGCTTTCTTT. Its translation reads: CASSLEGAWTEAFF. The chain was built from TRBV5-1 and TRBJ1-1; TRBD1 fits 7 bases in the junction. Ends trimmed: V by 0 bases, J by 5 bases; bases unmatched to a gene: 4. In the germline V gene, CDR1 corresponds to SGHRS and CDR2 to YFSETQ. The CDR3 measures 14 amino acids from cysteine to phenylalanine. Of the read, only the CDR3 DNA is kept; its 42 bases are in frame from base 1.